The 29 T cell receptor beta chains below come from one sample, sequenced in a study of T-cell memory formation after mild COVID-19. One entry per CDR3 protein, called by TCRdb with MiXCR from the 5' RACE reads. Of 410,000 or so distinct CDR3 sequences in the sample, about 22% were seen once. Material: PBMCs or a T cell subset sorted from them (not recorded which). The origin of the receptors is an adult woman who had mild COVID-19 (a few samples of this study predate the infection). Cell type and time point are not known.

This clonotype was observed a handful of times. The V gene is TRBV7-6, the J gene TRBJ2-7, with 7 nucleotides matching TRBD1. With 4 bases clipped from V and 2 bases from J, the junction kept 8 bases outside the gene matches. This CDR3 is built from 15 residues. Germline V gene sequence: CDR1 SGHVS, CDR2 FNYEAQ. The CDR3 nucleotides read TGTGCCAGCAGCTCTCGGGACAGAGCGCCCTACGAGCAGTACTTC. Amino acids: CASSSRDRAPYEQYF.

This clonotype came up a few times. This rearrangement joins TRBV5-6 to TRBJ2-4, with TRBD2 matching over 10 bases. Unmatched junction bases numbered 6, after V lost 3 bases and J lost 3 bases. The CDR3 contains 16 residues. Per germline, CDR1 SGHDT and CDR2 YYEEEE. The CDR3: CASSSRLAGFKNIQYF. The CDR3 nucleotides are TGTGCCAGCAGCTCGAGACTAGCGGGCTTCAAAAACATTCAGTACTTC.

This clonotype turned up a few times. The J gene is TRBJ2-7, the V gene TRBV5-1; a possible D gene is TRBD1 (6 bases). Trimming pared 4 bases from V and 3 bases from J, leaving 14 bases between. The length of the CDR3 is 14 residues. The germline V gene encodes CDR1 SGHRS and CDR2 YFSETQ. The chain's CDR3 is CASSVSSGDYEQYF. Written as DNA, the CDR3 is TGCGCCAGCAGCGTTTCTTCAGGGGACTACGAGCAGTACTTC.

V and J are TRBV20-1 and TRBJ1-1, with no clear D. Germline V gives CDR1 DFQATT, CDR2 SNEGSKA (reference sequence). The CDR3 contains 14 residues. V was shortened by 2 bases and J by 0 bases, with 10 bases between the two germline ends. This CDR3 is CSARNRVMNTEAFF. CDR3 in DNA: TGCAGTGCTAGAAATCGAGTCATGAACACTGAAGCTTTCTTT.

This clonotype has ten or more counts. The chain links TRBV5-1 to TRBJ2-7; possibly TRBD1 for D (5 bases). The CDR3 has 15 residues. V lost 0 bases and J lost 0, with 10 bases in between. Germline V gives CDR1 SGHRS, CDR2 YFSETQ. The CDR3, as DNA: TGCGCCAGCAGCTTGGAAGTGACAGCCTCCTACGAGCAGTACTTC. Translated: CASSLEVTASYEQYF.

There are a few counts of this clonotype. This chain uses TRBV10-3 with TRBJ2-5; 8 bases match TRBD2. This CDR3 comprises 14 residues. V dropped 4 bases and J dropped 1; count of bases not matched to a gene: 2. CDR1 ENHRY and CDR2 SYGVKD come from the germline V gene. CDR3 protein: CAISVTSGQETQYF. The CDR3 nucleotides read TGTGCCATCAGTGTTACTAGCGGCCAAGAGACCCAGTACTTC.

The V call is TRBV24-1, the J call TRBJ1-5, with 9 bases that match TRBD1. V shed 9 bases, J shed 5 bases, and the junction held 10 bases outside the gene matches. There are 15 residues in the CDR3. Germline V gene lookup returns CDR1 KGHDR and CDR2 SFDVKD. CDR3 in amino acids: CATHPGQGRYQPQHF. The CDR3 DNA reads TGTGCCACCCACCCGGGACAGGGAAGATATCAGCCCCAGCATTTT.

In this sample, this clonotype turned up a few times. The V gene is TRBV7-9, the J gene TRBJ2-3, with TRBD2 matching over 14 bases. Per the germline V gene, CDR1 is SEHNR and CDR2 is FQNEAQ (reference sequence). V was pared by 5 bases and J by 6 bases, with 4 bases of the junction left unmatched. The CDR3 runs 15 residues. CDR3 DNA: TGTGCCAGCAGCCCCAGGACTAGCGGGAGGGATACGCAGTATTTT. Translated, it gives CASSPRTSGRDTQYF.

This clonotype was seen more than once but under ten times. The chain has TRBV11-2 and TRBJ2-5; D gene unclear. V lost 0 bases and J 1 base, leaving 9 bases between the germline ends. Germline V gene data show CDR1 as SGHAT and CDR2 as FQNNGV. The CDR3 consists of 15 residues. CDR3 loop: CASSLDRGRQETQYF. Written as DNA, the CDR3 is TGTGCCAGCAGCTTAGATCGAGGTCGCCAAGAGACCCAGTACTTC. The variable domain in full, completed from reference TRBV11-2 and TRBJ2-5, reads EAGVAQSPRYKIIEKRQSVAFWCNPISGHATLYWYQQILGQGPKLLIQFQNNGVVDDSQLPKDRFSAERLKGVDSTLKIQPAKLEDSAVYLCASSLDRGRQETQYFGPGTRLLVL.

The V gene is TRBV7-9, the J gene TRBJ2-1; no definite D call. The CDR3 extends over 12 amino acids. V was pared by 1 base and J by 12 bases, with 10 bases between. CDR1 and CDR2 (germline): SEHNR, FQNEAQ (reference sequence). The CDR3 spells CASSLGVQRQFF. Here the CDR3 DNA reads TGTGCCAGCAGCTTAGGGGTCCAGCGGCAGTTCTTC.

This clonotype has more than one count but fewer than ten. The CDR3 here is CASTQGKTEAFF. The CDR3 nucleotides read TGTGCCAGTACACAGGGGAAGACTGAAGCTTTCTTT. The chain combines TRBV3-1 with TRBJ1-1; 7 bases map to TRBD1. Germline CDR1 and CDR2: LGHDT and YNNKEL (reference sequence). The CDR3 is 12 amino acids. V lost 9 bases to trimming and J lost 5 bases; unmatched junction nucleotides: 6.

This clonotype was detected ten times or more. CDR3 sequence reads: CSVADGSYEQYF. As DNA, the CDR3 is TGCAGCGTTGCTGACGGTTCCTACGAGCAGTACTTC. V is TRBV29-1 and J is TRBJ2-7; D unclear. The CDR3 is 12 residues long. Trimming removed 4 bases at V and 1 base at J, with 8 bases between. CDR1 is SQVTM, CDR2 ANQGSEA, per germline.

The CDR3 here is CASSSPYVETQYF. CDR3 DNA sequence: TGTGCCAGCAGCTCCCCCTACGTGGAGACCCAGTACTTC. V is TRBV5-4 and J is TRBJ2-5; D call uncertain. The CDR3 sequence is 13 residues long. Germline lookup yields CDR1 SGHNT and CDR2 YYREEE (reference sequence). Deletions cut 3 bases from V and 5 bases from J, with 11 bases between.

This rearrangement joins TRBV20-1 to TRBJ2-2, with 7 bases identical to TRBD1. Losses at the gene ends were 6 bases for V and 3 bases for J; bases not matched to a gene: 4. CDR1 is DFQATT and CDR2 is SNEGSKA in the germline V gene (reference sequence). This CDR3 contains 13 residues. The DNA of the CDR3 is TGCAGTGCACGGACAGGCTACACCGGGGAGCTGTTTTTT. This codes for CSARTGYTGELFF.

This clonotype was seen only a few times. V is TRBV29-1 and J is TRBJ2-3; perhaps D is TRBD1 or TRBD2 (5 bases each). This CDR3 is 12 amino acids long. V lost 7 bases and J 2 bases, leaving 10 bases between the germline ends. Germline V CDR1 and CDR2: SQVTM, ANQGSEA. CDR3: CSARGNTDTQYF. CDR3 bases: TGCAGCGCACGGGGCAACACAGATACGCAGTATTTT.

The chain uses TRBV10-3 and TRBJ2-2, with D perhaps TRBD1 or TRBD2 (6 bases each). The CDR3 has 14 residues. Per the germline V gene, CDR1 is ENHRY and CDR2 is SYGVKD. Trimming cost V 2 bases and J 4 bases, with 8 bases left between them. The CDR3 coding sequence is TGTGCCATCAGTGAGCGGGGGCCCACCGGGGAGCTGTTTTTT. It yields the protein CAISERGPTGELFF.

The gene calls are TRBV7-2 and TRBJ1-1, with 7 bases fitting TRBD1. This CDR3 has 14 residues. Per the germline V gene, CDR1 is SGHTA and CDR2 is FQGNSA. V trimming: 2 bases; J trimming: 10 bases; junction bases outside the gene matches: 10. The CDR3 is CASSLTGTVIGAFF. DNA of the CDR3: TGTGCCAGCAGCTTAACCGGGACAGTCATAGGAGCTTTCTTT.

This clonotype occurred a few times. The rearrangement links TRBV2 to TRBJ1-5; D perhaps matches TRBD1 (6 bases). CDR1 is SNHLY and CDR2 is FYNNEI in the germline V gene. V gave up 7 bases and J gave up 2 bases, with 18 bases separating them. CDR3 length equals 16 residues. The CDR3 is CASNTEQGGGNQPQHF. The CDR3 nucleotides are TGTGCCAGCAACACCGAACAGGGAGGAGGCAATCAGCCCCAGCATTTT.

This chain's CDR3 is CASALTGNDGYTF. CDR3 nucleotide sequence: TGTGCCAGCGCCTTGACAGGGAACGATGGCTACACCTTC. The rearrangement joins TRBV27 to TRBJ1-2; 7 bases are a match to TRBD1. The CDR3 runs 13 residues. Trimming took 8 bases from V and 6 from J; bases not matched to a gene: 9. Germline CDR1 reads MNHEY; CDR2 reads SMNVEV (reference sequence).

This clonotype has a handful of counts. The CDR3: CASSLVPGANYGYTF. The CDR3 DNA reads as TGTGCCAGCAGCTTAGTGCCGGGGGCAAACTATGGCTACACCTTC. The gene calls are TRBV7-8 and TRBJ1-2; D possibly corresponds to TRBD1 (6 bases). The length of the CDR3 is 15 residues. The ends were cut back, 1 base at V and 2 bases at J, with 11 bases in the middle. The V gene's germline CDR1 is SGHVS and CDR2 FQNEAQ.

V and J are TRBV12-3 or TRBV12-4 and TRBJ2-3, with 7 bases matching TRBD2. V was clipped by 1 base and J by 2 bases; unmatched bases: 15. The CDR3 contains 19 residues. CDR3 in amino acids: CASSLEVGAGFNPTDTQYF. CDR3 nucleotides: TGTGCCAGCAGTTTAGAAGTGGGAGCGGGATTCAACCCCACAGATACGCAGTATTTT.

The rearrangement joins TRBV29-1 to TRBJ2-5; D is ambiguous. Germline lookup yields CDR1 SQVTM and CDR2 ANQGSEA. Trimming removed 7 bases from V and 1 base from J, with 13 bases in between. The CDR3 extends over 13 amino acids. The CDR3 DNA reads TGCAGCGAGACGGACGGCCCCCAAGAGACCCAGTACTTC. As protein: CSETDGPQETQYF. The whole variable domain, filled in from reference TRBV29-1 and TRBJ2-5, reads SAVISQKPSRDICQRGTSLTIQCQVDSQVTMMFWYRQQPGQSLTLIATANQGSEATYESGFVIDKFPISRPNLTFSTLTVSNMSPEDSSIYLCSETDGPQETQYFGPGTRLLVL.

The chain carries TRBV18 and TRBJ2-6, with TRBD2 matching 7 bases. J gave up 7 bases and V 3 bases, and 6 bases lay outside the gene matches. CDR1 is KGHSH, CDR2 LQKENI, per germline. The CDR3 extends over 15 amino acids. CDR3 sequence reads: CASSPRGTLANVLTF. CDR3 bases: TGTGCCAGCTCACCGCGGGGGACCCTCGCCAACGTCCTGACTTTC.

The rearrangement uses TRBV10-3 and TRBJ1-1; D unresolved. This CDR3 contains 12 residues. V was trimmed by 2 bases and J by 3 bases, leaving 4 bases between them. Germline CDR1 and CDR2: ENHRY and SYGVKD. The CDR3 loop is CAISEQDTEAFF. The CDR3 nucleotides read TGTGCCATCAGTGAGCAGGACACTGAAGCTTTCTTT.

V gene TRBV7-2 combines with J gene TRBJ1-5; D is perhaps TRBD1 (6 bases). Germline loops: CDR1 SGHTA, CDR2 FQGNSA. The CDR3 sequence is 16 residues long. V was pared by 4 bases and J by 6 bases, with 19 bases between. Here the CDR3 DNA reads TGTGCCAGCAGCTCCCGAGGGGGAAGAGGTGGTCAGCCCCAGCATTTT. Amino acid sequence: CASSSRGGRGGQPQHF.

This clonotype was observed a handful of times. The chain carries TRBV29-1 and TRBJ2-7; 8 bases fit TRBD2. Germline CDR1 reads SQVTM; CDR2 reads ANQGSEA. Unmatched junction bases numbered 6, after V lost 7 bases and J lost 1 base. This CDR3 spans 13 amino acids. The CDR3 bases are TGCAGCGCCCGAGCGGGAGTTTCCTACGAGCAGTACTTC. Translated: CSARAGVSYEQYF.

This clonotype was seen repeatedly, ten times or more. The chain has TRBV21-1 and TRBJ2-7. TRBV21-1 is described as a pseudogene. The CDR3 runs to 14 residues. In DNA form, the CDR3 reads TGTGCCAGCAGCACCCCAGGGAGACTCTACGAGCAGTACTTC. Protein: CASSTPGRLYEQYF.

This clonotype was observed many times. This chain links TRBV10-3 with TRBJ2-7, with 7 bases identical to TRBD2. The trim removed 5 bases at V and 9 bases at J, leaving 7 bases unmatched. The CDR3 runs 12 residues. CDR1 is ENHRY, CDR2 SYGVKD, per germline. CDR3 protein: CAISQTPGGQYF. The CDR3 nucleotides read TGTGCCATCAGTCAGACTCCGGGAGGGCAGTACTTC.

The chain carries TRBV24-1 and TRBJ2-1, with 12 bases matching TRBD2. J gave up 7 bases and V 0 bases, and 6 bases lay outside the gene matches. CDR1 KGHDR and CDR2 SFDVKD come from the germline V gene. This CDR3 spans 17 amino acids. CDR3 in DNA: TGTGCCACCAGTGATTTGGGTACTAGCGGGAGGAGGAATGAGCAGTTCTTC. Its protein product is CATSDLGTSGRRNEQFF.